Shown below are 16 T cell receptor beta chains from a single sample sequenced in a study of immune evolution from preneoplasia to lung adenocarcinoma. Repertoires were generated with immunoSEQ multiplex PCR, while TCRdb's copy carries only in-frame clones and drops some. In the table there are about 11,000 clones, roughly 80% of which are singletons. What was sequenced was FFPE normal lung tissue adjacent to the tumor. The receptors were gathered from a person between 60 and 70 years old with lung adenocarcinoma. Some clones in this sample may be carry-over from other donors' samples.

The V call is TRBV19, the J call TRBJ2-5, with TRBD2 matching 7 bases. The junction had 3 bases not matched to a gene; V was cut back by 4 bases and J by 4 bases. The CDR3 consists of 13 residues. The germline gives CDR1 LNHDA, CDR2 SQIVND (reference sequence). CDR3 in amino acids: CASSTLAGETQYF. The CDR3 DNA reads as TGTGCCAGTAGTACGTTAGCGGGAGAGACCCAGTACTTC.

J is TRBJ2-1 and V is TRBV27; D possibly corresponds to TRBD2 (6 bases). This CDR3 contains 17 residues. The V end lost 4 bases, the J end lost 3 bases, and 19 bases lay between the germline ends. The V gene's germline CDR1 is MNHEY and CDR2 SMNVEV (reference sequence). CDR3 amino acids: CASSSPYDTGVYNEQFF. CDR3 bases: TGTGCCAGCAGTTCACCCTACGATACGGGGGTCTACAATGAGCAGTTCTTC.

In its sample, this clone is medium-sized. The V gene is TRBV5-1, the J gene TRBJ2-3; 11 bases are shared with TRBD1. V lost 0 bases and J lost 4; bases outside the gene matches: 4. The CDR3 sequence is 16 residues long. Germline V CDR1 and CDR2: SGHRS, YFSETQ. The CDR3 loop is CASSLGTGGSPDTQYF. The CDR3 DNA reads TGCGCCAGCAGCTTGGGGACAGGGGGCAGTCCAGATACGCAGTATTTT.

The chain is built from TRBV5-1 and TRBJ2-3, with 9 bases aligning to TRBD2. This CDR3 contains 15 residues. CDR1 and CDR2 (germline): SGHRS, YFSETQ. The junction had 4 bases not matched to a gene; V was cut back by 3 bases and J by 2 bases. CDR3 protein: CASSYAGGITDTQYF. The CDR3 nucleotides are TGCGCCAGCAGCTACGCGGGAGGGATCACAGATACGCAGTATTTT.

J is TRBJ2-2 and V is TRBV9; D is uncertain. In germline, CDR1 is SGDLS, CDR2 YYNGEE. V was cut by 1 base and J by 6 bases, with 4 bases left in between. This CDR3 contains 12 residues. In DNA form, the CDR3 reads TGTGCCAGCAGCGTATTTTCCGGGGAGCTGTTTTTT. Residues: CASSVFSGELFF.

In its sample, this clone was seen a few times. The V and J genes are TRBV30 and TRBJ2-1; D remains ambiguous. This CDR3 has 12 residues. With 7 bases removed from V and 6 bases from J, the gap between germline ends came to 13 bases. The germline CDR1 and CDR2 sequences are GTSNPN and SVGIG (reference sequence). The CDR3 reads CASETGTNEQFF. CDR3 sequence (DNA): TGTGCCTCCGAGACTGGAACCAATGAGCAGTTCTTC.

This clone occurred once. V gene TRBV7-2 combines with J gene TRBJ2-3, with no clear D. The CDR3 contains 13 residues. The germline V gene encodes CDR1 SGHTA and CDR2 FQGNSA. The V and J ends lost 1 base and 8 bases respectively, with 10 bases between them. In DNA form, the CDR3 reads TGTGCCAGCAGCTTAGGGTACGAGTCTACGCAGTATTTT. As protein: CASSLGYESTQYF.

By sample share, this clone is medium-sized. Written as DNA, the CDR3 is TGTGCCTGGATTCGGCAGGGCGCCTACGAGCAGTACTTC. Protein sequence: CAWIRQGAYEQYF. J is TRBJ2-7 and V is TRBV30; TRBD1 is a possible D gene (5 bases). V was clipped by 4 bases and J by 2 bases, with 12 bases between them. CDR3 size: 13 residues. CDR1 is GTSNPN, CDR2 SVGIG, per germline (reference sequence).

The genes are TRBV28 and TRBJ2-7, with D perhaps given as TRBD1 or TRBD2 (7 bases each). CDR1 and CDR2 from the germline V gene are MDHEN and SYDVKM. The CDR3 is 14 residues long. V shed 3 bases and J shed 6 bases, with 15 bases lying between them. The CDR3 protein is CASSLGDREGEQYF. The CDR3 nucleotides are TGTGCCAGCAGTTTGGGCGACAGGGAGGGCGAGCAGTACTTC.

V gene TRBV7-9 combines with J gene TRBJ1-2; D may be TRBD1 (5 bases). V lost 2 bases and J lost 1, with 8 bases in between. Germline V CDR1 and CDR2: SEHNR, FQNEAQ (reference sequence). This CDR3 is built from 14 residues. The CDR3 sequence is CASSLTGVNYGYTF. CDR3 nucleotides: TGTGCCAGCAGCTTAACAGGAGTTAACTATGGCTACACCTTC. The variable domain in full, completed from reference TRBV7-9 and TRBJ1-2, reads DTGVSQNPRHKITKRGQNVTFRCDPISEHNRLYWYRQTLGQGPEFLTYFQNEAQLEKSRLLSDRFSAERPKGSFSTLEIQRTEQGDSAMYLCASSLTGVNYGYTFGSGTRLTVV.

The rearrangement uses TRBV6-5 and TRBJ1-2; TRBD1 might be the D (5 bases). Germline CDR1 and CDR2: MNHEY and SVGAGI. This CDR3 has 15 amino acids. Trimming pared 4 bases from V and 2 bases from J, leaving 14 bases between. The CDR3 is CASSSYLRQNYGYTF. The CDR3 DNA follows: TGTGCCAGCAGTTCTTACCTTCGACAGAACTATGGCTACACCTTC.

Regarding this clone: One end of the junction does not line up with germline, which may come from a read error. This chain uses TRBV5-1 with TRBJ2-5; D perhaps matches TRBD2 (6 bases). CDR3 length equals 16 residues. CDR1 is SGHRS and CDR2 is YFSETQ in the germline V gene. The CDR3 DNA reads as TGCGCCAGCAGCCGTGGGGACTCCTCATTTCAAGGGACCCAGTACTTC. Its translation is CASSRGDSSFQGTQYF.

The chain links TRBV7-2 to TRBJ2-1; TRBD1 matches 7 bases. V dropped 5 bases and J dropped 3; count of bases not matched to a gene: 7. CDR3 length: 15 amino acids. Germline V CDR1 and CDR2: SGHTA, FQGNSA. CDR3 bases: TGTGCCAGCAGCATACGACAGGGTATCTACAATGAGCAGTTCTTC. It codes for CASSIRQGIYNEQFF.

This chain links TRBV6-5 with TRBJ2-2, with D perhaps being TRBD1 or TRBD2 (5 bases each). V dropped 2 bases and J dropped 7 bases, with 11 bases sitting between them. The CDR3 length is 14 residues. Germline V gene sequence: CDR1 MNHEY, CDR2 SVGAGI. The DNA of the CDR3 is TGTGCCAGCAGTTACGAGGGGCTCGGCGGGGAGCTGTTTTTT. It codes for CASSYEGLGGELFF.

The rearrangement joins TRBV5-1 to TRBJ2-5; D uncertain. The CDR3 length is 12 residues. Trimming pared 4 bases from V and 0 bases from J, leaving 4 bases between. Looked up from germline, CDR1 is SGHRS and CDR2 is YFSETQ. This CDR3 reads CASSPNQETQYF. CDR3 sequence (DNA): TGCGCCAGCAGCCCCAACCAAGAGACCCAGTACTTC.

The chain is built from TRBV19 and TRBJ2-1; 9 nucleotides agree with TRBD2. CDR3 size: 14 residues. Germline CDR1 is LNHDA and CDR2 is SQIVND (reference sequence). The junction had 8 bases not matched to a gene; V was cut back by 9 bases and J by 5 bases. DNA for the CDR3: TGTGCCAGCACCTTAGCGGGAGTTCACAATGAGCAGTTCTTC. It encodes CASTLAGVHNEQFF.